This paragraph reports one T cell receptor (beta chain). As yet, its antigen is unknown. Each CDR3 protein gets one entry after TCRdb re-called the 5' RACE reads with MiXCR. This table holds 400,000 to 500,000 distinct CDR3 sequences, less than 20% found once. The CDR3 spans 16 residues. Germline CDR1 is SNHLY and CDR2 is FYNNEI. The junction had 12 bases not matched to a gene; V was cut back by 6 bases and J by 5 bases. These data come from a study of identical twins. Broader study findings: Out-of-frame alpha sequences common to twins exhibited a surplus of low generation probability. Conclusions rested on cross-sectional statistics rather than following the same donors. The models systematically underestimated how much out-of-frame TCR alpha was shared in monozygotic twins. Clonotypes of the beta chain that were abundant in cord blood carried fewer insertions (memory repertoires showed none).

The sequence was collected from a man aged 45-65 years in good health. Input material: naive T cells sorted from blood. This rearrangement joins TRBV2 to TRBJ2-1; TRBD1 agrees at 8 bases. The CDR3 reads CASSDRLRGQDNEQFF. In nucleotides, the CDR3 is TGTGCCAGCAGCGATAGACTCAGGGGGCAGGACAATGAGCAGTTCTTC.